Listed below are T cell receptor beta chains from one sample, sequenced in a study of shared clonotypes between healthy human individuals. Assay used: immunoSEQ multiplex PCR; TCRdb lists only in-frame clones, some missing. The table includes nearly 2 million clones, about 95% detected once. Sequencing was performed on naive CD8+ T cells sorted from blood. Every receptor here comes from a young man in good health. CDR3s include the opening cysteine and the closing phenylalanine or tryptophan. D genes are given only for firm matches. Rows give clone size only sometimes, using once, few, many, or a class for an expanded clone.

-	-	TRBV7-8	TRBJ2-7	TGTGCCAGCAGCTCCAACGAGGTCCACGCCTCCTACGAGCAGTACTTC	CASSSNEVHASYEQYF
-	-	TRBV28	TRBJ1-4	TGTGCCAGCAGTCCCGACGGGGCGGGGGGTGAAAAACTGTTTTTT	CASSPDGAGGEKLFF
TRBD2	-	TRBV14	TRBJ2-3	TGTGCCAGCAGCCAAGTGCGCGGGAGGAGCACAGATACGCAGTATTTT	CASSQVRGRSTDTQYF
TRBD1	-	TRBV6-1	TRBJ2-7	TGTGCCAGCAGGAGGGACAGCGCCTACGAGCAGTACTTC	CASRRDSAYEQYF
-	-	TRBV9	TRBJ1-1	TGTGCCAGCAGCGTAGGTCTTGGGACGATGAACACTGAAGCTTTCTTT	CASSVGLGTMNTEAFF
-	-	TRBV27	TRBJ2-6	TGTGCCAGCAGTTCGGTCGGGGTTTACGGGGCCAACGTCCTGACTTTC	CASSSVGVYGANVLTF
-	-	TRBV6-6	TRBJ1-1	TGTGCCAGCAGTTACTCGCCACAGCTGAACACTGAAGCTTTCTTT	CASSYSPQLNTEAFF
TRBD2	-	TRBV4-1	TRBJ2-1	TGCGCCAGCAGCCCATTCGGTCCGGGACTAGCCTACAATGAGCAGTTCTTC	CASSPFGPGLAYNEQFF
-	-	TRBV28	TRBJ2-3	TGTGCCAGCAGTTTACTACCTACAGATACGCAGTATTTT	CASSLLPTDTQYF
TRBD1	-	TRBV9	TRBJ2-2	TGTGCCAGCACAACAGGGGGCGCCCCCGGGGAGCTGTTTTTT	CASTTGGAPGELFF
TRBD1	once	TRBV6-1	TRBJ1-1	TGTGCCAGCAGACAGGGGGCCACTGAAGCTTTCTTT	CASRQGATEAFF
-	-	TRBV5-8	TRBJ2-3	TGTGCCAGCAGCCCAGACTTAAACGGGGGCACAGATACGCAGTATTTT	CASSPDLNGGTDTQYF
-	-	TRBV10-3	TRBJ2-1	TGTGCCATCAGTGAAGGGGTAAGCTCCTACAATGAGCAGTTCTTC	CAISEGVSSYNEQFF
TRBD2	-	TRBV2	TRBJ2-7	TGTGCCAGCAGTGAAGACAGCGGGAGCTCCTACGAGCAGTACTTC	CASSEDSGSSYEQYF
-	-	TRBV11-2	TRBJ2-3	TGTGCCAGCAGCTTCGACCCGAGCACAGATACGCAGTATTTT	CASSFDPSTDTQYF
-	-	TRBV19	TRBJ1-6	TGTGCCAGCGGACACGATAATTCACCCCTCCACTTT	CASGHDNSPLHF
-	-	TRBV19	TRBJ2-7	TGTGCCAGTAGTATGAGGGGACATTCCTACGAGCAGTACTTC	CASSMRGHSYEQYF
-	-	TRBV10-3	TRBJ1-2	TGTGCCATCTACGGAACGGGGACGGATGGCTACACCTTC	CAIYGTGTDGYTF
-	few	TRBV11-2	TRBJ2-7	TGTGCCAGCAGCTTAGATAGAGACGAGCAGTACTTC	CASSLDRDEQYF
TRBD2	once	TRBV7-9	TRBJ2-7	TGTGCCAGCAGCTTCACTAGCGGGCCCTCCTACGAGCAGTACTTC	CASSFTSGPSYEQYF
-	-	TRBV7-9	TRBJ2-7	TGTGCCAGCAGCTTTAGCAGAGGTGGGGGAGGCTACGAGCAGTACTTC	CASSFSRGGGGYEQYF
TRBD2	once	TRBV4-3	TRBJ2-1	TGCGCCAGCAGCCAAGCCCCCAGCGGGAGTTCCAACAATGAGCAGTTCTTC	CASSQAPSGSSNNEQFF
TRBD1	-	TRBV12-5	TRBJ2-7	TGTGCTAGTGGTCCGAGGCAGGGGGCTATATACGAGCAGTACTTC	CASGPRQGAIYEQYF
-	-	TRBV7-6	TRBJ2-1	TGTGCCAGCAGCTTAGAAACTACTAGCTACAATGAGCAGTTCTTC	CASSLETTSYNEQFF
TRBD1	-	TRBV27	TRBJ1-4	TGTGCCAGCAGTTTGGCAGACAGGGTGGGTGAAAAACTGTTTTTT	CASSLADRVGEKLFF
-	-	TRBV27	TRBJ2-7	TGTGCCAGCAGTTTAAAGGGCAAGGGCTACGAGCAGTACTTC	CASSLKGKGYEQYF
TRBD2	-	TRBV27	TRBJ2-7	TGTGCCAGCAGTGCCGGGACTAGCGGCTACGAGCAGTACTTC	CASSAGTSGYEQYF
-	few	TRBV7-9	TRBJ2-7	TGTGCCAGCAGCTTATTGTTAGGGCACGAGCAGTACTTC	CASSLLLGHEQYF
TRBD2	-	TRBV6-5	TRBJ2-1	TGTGCCAGCAGTTCGCTAGCGGGAGGGTGGAATGAGCAGTTCTTC	CASSSLAGGWNEQFF
-	-	TRBV7-9	TRBJ2-3	TGTGCCAGCAGCCCCCAGGAAGGACACCTCACAGATACGCAGTATTTT	CASSPQEGHLTDTQYF
-	few	TRBV7-9	TRBJ1-3	TGTGCCAGCAGCTTACCGGGCGACACCATATATTTT	CASSLPGDTIYF
TRBD2	-	TRBV10-3	TRBJ2-1	TGTGCCATCAGTGAGTCGAAGGGACTAGCGGGAGATAATGAGCAGTTCTTC	CAISESKGLAGDNEQFF